This T cell receptor (beta chain) was identified in a study of response to subunit inactivated influenza vaccine. MiXCR, applied by TCRdb to the RT-PCR reads, yields one record per CDR3 protein. The data contain around 500,000 distinct CDR3 sequences, roughly 9.8% of them singletons. Worth noting for this clonotype: No antigen is known for it.

Findings and limits, study-wide: Authors proposed each seasonal influenza vaccination draws in few new T cells.

The CDR3 contains 17 residues. Germline V CDR1 and CDR2: SGHVS, FNYEAQ. Unmatched junction bases numbered 13, after V lost 1 base and J lost 7 bases. The starting material was PBMCs from blood, obtained roughly 45 days after vaccination. The clonotype was recovered from a man aged 45 to 65 who received an inactivated influenza vaccine. This chain uses TRBV7-6 with TRBJ2-1; 7 bases are a match to TRBD2. CDR3: CASSLVNKGWGGNEQFF. Here the CDR3 DNA reads TGTGCCAGCAGCTTAGTGAATAAAGGATGGGGGGGGAATGAGCAGTTCTTC. The full variable domain, completed using reference TRBV7-6 and TRBJ2-1, is GAGVSQSPRYKVTKRGQDVALRCDPISGHVSLYWYRQALGQGPEFLTYFNYEAQQDKSGLPNDRFSAERPEGSISTLTIQRTEQRDSAMYRCASSLVNKGWGGNEQFFGPGTRLTVL.